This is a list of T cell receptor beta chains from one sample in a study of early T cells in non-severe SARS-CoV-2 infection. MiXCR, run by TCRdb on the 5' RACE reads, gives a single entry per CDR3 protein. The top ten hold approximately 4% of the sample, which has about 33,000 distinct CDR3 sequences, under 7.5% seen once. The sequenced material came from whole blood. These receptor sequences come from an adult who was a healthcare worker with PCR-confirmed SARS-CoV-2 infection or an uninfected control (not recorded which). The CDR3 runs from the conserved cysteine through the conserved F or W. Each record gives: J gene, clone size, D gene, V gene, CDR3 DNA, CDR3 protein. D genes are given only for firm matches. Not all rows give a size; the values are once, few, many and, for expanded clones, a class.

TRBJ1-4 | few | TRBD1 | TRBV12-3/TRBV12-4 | TGTGCCAGCAGTCCGGCGGGACAGGTTGATGAAAAACTGTTTTTT | CASSPAGQVDEKLFF
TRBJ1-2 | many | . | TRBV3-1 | TGTGCCAGCAGCACTCAGCCCGCTTCATATGGCTACACCTTC | CASSTQPASYGYTF
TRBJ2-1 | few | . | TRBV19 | TGTGCCAGTAGTTTCACTATCGAGGAGCAGTTCTTC | CASSFTIEEQFF
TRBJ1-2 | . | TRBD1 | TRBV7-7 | TGTGCTAGCAGCCCTCTCAGGGGGCAAGGCTACACCTTC | CASSPLRGQGYTF
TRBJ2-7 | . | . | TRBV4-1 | TGCGCCAGCAGCCCCCCCAGGGGCCGCTACGAGCAGTACTTC | CASSPPRGRYEQYF
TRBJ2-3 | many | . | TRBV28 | TGTGCCAGCAGTTTATCCGGGGATACGCAGTATTTT | CASSLSGDTQYF
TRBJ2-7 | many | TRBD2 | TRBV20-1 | TGCAGTGCTTCCTTGACGGGAGGGGAGCAGTACTTC | CSASLTGGEQYF
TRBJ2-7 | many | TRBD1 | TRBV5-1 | TGCGCCAGCAGCCACGGACAGGGCACCTACGAGCAGTACTTC | CASSHGQGTYEQYF
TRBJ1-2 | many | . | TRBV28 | TGTGCCAGCAGTACTCAACAGGGAGGTCTTGGAAATGGCTACACCTTC | CASSTQQGGLGNGYTF
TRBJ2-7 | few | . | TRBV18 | TGTGCCAGCTCACCCTCTAGCGCGATCTACGAGCAGTACTTC | CASSPSSAIYEQYF
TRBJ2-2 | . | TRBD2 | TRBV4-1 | TGCGCCAGCAGCCAAACTGAGCTAGCGGGAGTCGTGGTCGGGGAGCTGTTTTTT | CASSQTELAGVVVGELFF
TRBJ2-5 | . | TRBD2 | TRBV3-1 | TGTGCCAGCAGCCAAGAATCACTAGCGGGAGAGGAGACCCAGTACTTC | CASSQESLAGEETQYF
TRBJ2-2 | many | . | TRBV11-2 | TGTGCCAGCAGCTCAAGCTACGGGGAGCTGTTTTTT | CASSSSYGELFF
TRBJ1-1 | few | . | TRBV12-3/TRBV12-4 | TGTGCCAGCAGATTCCTGGACCGGCGTACTGAAGCTTTCTTT | CASRFLDRRTEAFF
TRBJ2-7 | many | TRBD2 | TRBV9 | TGTGCCAGCAGCGTAGTAGCGGGAGGGCCCCACGAGCAGTACTTC | CASSVVAGGPHEQYF
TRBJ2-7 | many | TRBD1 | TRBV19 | TGTGCCAGTAGTAAACTGACAGGGGGCCAACCTTACGAGCAGTACTTC | CASSKLTGGQPYEQYF
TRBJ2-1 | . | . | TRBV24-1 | TGTGCCACCAGTGATTCCCCGGGACTCTCCTACAATGAGCAGTTCTTC | CATSDSPGLSYNEQFF
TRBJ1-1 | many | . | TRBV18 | TGTGCCAGCTCAGAAAGCGGGGGGCTGGGCACTGAAGCTTTCTTT | CASSESGGLGTEAFF
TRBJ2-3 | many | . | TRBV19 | TGTGCCAGTAGCGGGACTCCAGATACGCAGTATTTT | CASSGTPDTQYF
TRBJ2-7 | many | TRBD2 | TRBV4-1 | TGCGCCAGCAGCCAAGCTGCCCTGGCTAGCGGATACGAGCAGTACTTC | CASSQAALASGYEQYF
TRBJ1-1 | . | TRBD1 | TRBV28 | TGTGCCAGCAGTTTTCCTACAGGGGTGGAGAACACTGAAGCTTTCTTT | CASSFPTGVENTEAFF
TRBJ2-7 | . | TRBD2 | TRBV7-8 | TGTGCCAGCAGCAGTGGACTAGCGGGAGTCGAGCAGTACTTC | CASSSGLAGVEQYF
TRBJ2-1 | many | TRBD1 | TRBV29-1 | TGCAGCGTCCAACAGGGGAATGAGCAGTTCTTC | CSVQQGNEQFF
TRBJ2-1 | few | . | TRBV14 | TGTGCCAGCAGCCAAGAGCCCGAACAGGGCTCCTACAATGAGCAGTTCTTC | CASSQEPEQGSYNEQFF
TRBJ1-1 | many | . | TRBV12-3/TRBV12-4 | TGTGCCAGCAGTTCGGGACAGAACACTGAAGCTTTCTTT | CASSSGQNTEAFF
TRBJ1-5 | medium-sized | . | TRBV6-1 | TGTGCCAGCAGTGAAGGGGAAGGGGGAGGCAATCAGCCCCAGCATTTT | CASSEGEGGGNQPQHF
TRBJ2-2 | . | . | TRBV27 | TGTGCCAGCAGGCCGTGGGGCCCGAACACCGGGGAGCTGTTTTTT | CASRPWGPNTGELFF
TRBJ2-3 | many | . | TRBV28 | TGTGCCAGCAGTTCCGGGATACGCACAGATACGCAGTATTTT | CASSSGIRTDTQYF
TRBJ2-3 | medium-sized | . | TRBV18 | TGTGCCAGCTCACCGGGGCTAGCTGATACGCAGTATTTT | CASSPGLADTQYF
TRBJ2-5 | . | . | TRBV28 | TGTGCCAGCAGTTTATTAGGCGGGGGCGATGGGGAGACCCAGTACTTC | CASSLLGGGDGETQYF
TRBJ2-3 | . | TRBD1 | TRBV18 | TGTGCCAGCTCACCTCGGGGAGGACAGGGGGCAGATACGCAGTATTTT | CASSPRGGQGADTQYF
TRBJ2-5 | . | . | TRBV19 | TGTGCCAGTAGTGGGAACCTGGATGAGACCCAGTACTTC | CASSGNLDETQYF
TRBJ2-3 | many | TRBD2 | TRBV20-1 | TGCAGTGCCCCAAAGGTCGGACTAGCGACCACAGATACGCAGTATTTT | CSAPKVGLATTDTQYF
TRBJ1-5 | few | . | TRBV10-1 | TGCGCCAGCAGCACATTGGGGCCTAACCGGGACAGCAATCAGCCCCAGCATTTT | CASSTLGPNRDSNQPQHF
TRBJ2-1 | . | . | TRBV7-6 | TGTGCCAGCAGCTTATGGGGCAGGGCCTCCTACAATGAGCAGTTCTTC | CASSLWGRASYNEQFF
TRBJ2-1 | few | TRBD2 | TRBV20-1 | TGCAGTGTCTCGGGACTAGCACCTACAGGGGAGCAGTTCTTC | CSVSGLAPTGEQFF
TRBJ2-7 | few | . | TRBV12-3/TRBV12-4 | TGTGCCAGCAGCCATGGCCCTCGGGTCGAGCAGTACTTC | CASSHGPRVEQYF
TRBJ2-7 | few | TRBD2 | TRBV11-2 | TGTGCCAGCAGCTTAGATCTAGCGGGTCTAAGTCTCTACGAGCAGTACTTC | CASSLDLAGLSLYEQYF
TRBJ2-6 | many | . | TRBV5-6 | TGTGCCAGCAGCGTAGGGGCGGACGGGGCCAACGTCCTGACTTTC | CASSVGADGANVLTF
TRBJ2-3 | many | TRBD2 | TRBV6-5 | TGTGCCAGCAGCCTTGGGACTAGCGGAGATACGCAGTATTTT | CASSLGTSGDTQYF
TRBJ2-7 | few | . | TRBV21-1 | TGTGCCGGCAGCAAATCCCACTATTTGTCCGACGGAACCTACGAGCAGTACTTC | CAGSKSHYLSDGTYEQYF
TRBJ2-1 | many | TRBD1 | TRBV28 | TGTGCCAGCAGTTTAGTACAGGGGAATGAGCAGTTCTTC | CASSLVQGNEQFF
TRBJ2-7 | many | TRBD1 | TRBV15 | TGTGCCACCAGTCCTAGACAGGGTCTAGCCGAGCAGTACTTC | CATSPRQGLAEQYF
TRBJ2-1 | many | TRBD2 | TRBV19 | TGTGCCAGTACTCTGTACCCAGACGGCCTAGGGACTAGCGGTTACAATGAGCAGTTCTTC | CASTLYPDGLGTSGYNEQFF
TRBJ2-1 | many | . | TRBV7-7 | TGTGCCAGCAGCTTATTGGCGGAGGGGTATAGTGAGCAGTTCTTC | CASSLLAEGYSEQFF
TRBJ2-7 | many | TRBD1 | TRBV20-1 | TGCAGTGCCCAGAGCGGGACAGGGAATACCTACGAGCAGTACTTC | CSAQSGTGNTYEQYF
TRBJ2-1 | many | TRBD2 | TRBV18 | TGTGCCAGCTCACCTCGGACTAGAGGGCAGGATGAGCAGTTCTTC | CASSPRTRGQDEQFF
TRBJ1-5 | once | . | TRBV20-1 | TGCAGTGTCCCCAATCGAGGGTCGGGTAGCAATCAGCCCCAGCATTTT | CSVPNRGSGSNQPQHF
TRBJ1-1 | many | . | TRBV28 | TGTGCCAGCAATCTGCAGCCTGGCGTAGCTTTCTTT | CASNLQPGVAFF
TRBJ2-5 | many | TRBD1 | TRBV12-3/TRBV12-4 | TGTGCCAGCAGTTTCAGACAGGGCCAAGAGACCCAGTACTTC | CASSFRQGQETQYF
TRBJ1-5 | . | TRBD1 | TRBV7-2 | TGTGCCAGCAGCTTACATGCAGGGGGCCTGAGCAATCAGCCCCAGCATTTT | CASSLHAGGLSNQPQHF
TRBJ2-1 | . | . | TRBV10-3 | TGTGCCATCTCACGAGAGGACCGAAACAATGAGCAGTTCTTC | CAISREDRNNEQFF
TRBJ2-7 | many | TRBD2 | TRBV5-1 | TGCGCCAGCAGCTTGAACCCCGGGGGGGTCTCGTCCTACGAGCAGTACTTC | CASSLNPGGVSSYEQYF
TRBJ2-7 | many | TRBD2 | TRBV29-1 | TGCAGCGTAGGACTAGCGGGAGTTGGCGAGCAGTACTTC | CSVGLAGVGEQYF
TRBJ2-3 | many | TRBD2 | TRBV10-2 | TGCGCCAGCATCCGGACTAGCGGGAGGCCTAGCACAGATACGCAGTATTTT | CASIRTSGRPSTDTQYF
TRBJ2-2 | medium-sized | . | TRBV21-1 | TGTGCCAGCAGCAAACTCGAGGTATACACCGGGGAGCTGTTTTTT | CASSKLEVYTGELFF
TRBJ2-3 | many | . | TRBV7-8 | TGTGCCAGCAGCTCCACTGGACCCACAGATACGCAGTATTTT | CASSSTGPTDTQYF